The 24 T cell receptor beta chains listed next were all sequenced from one sample in a study of cytomegalovirus exposure and HLA in healthy donors. Primers included in the PCR were 60 Vbeta and 13 Jbeta primers. Produced via immunoSEQ multiplex PCR; TCRdb's table is partial and in-frame only. The sample has roughly 77,000 clones. Sequencing was carried out using PBMCs. These receptors came from a female donor in good health and CMV-seropositive.

The chain links TRBV9 to TRBJ2-2; D possibly corresponds to TRBD2 (6 bases). The V end was cut by 0 bases, the J end by 0 bases, with 9 bases between. The CDR3 runs 16 residues. CDR1 SGDLS and CDR2 YYNGEE come from the germline V gene. CDR3 in DNA: TGTGCCAGCAGCGTAGGGCGGGGAGCGAACACCGGGGAGCTGTTTTTT. Amino acid sequence: CASSVGRGANTGELFF.

This sequence joins TRBV28 and TRBJ2-1; maybe TRBD1 (6 bases). Germline V gene sequence: CDR1 MDHEN, CDR2 SYDVKM. The CDR3 spans 13 residues. V shed 5 bases and J shed 5 bases, with 10 bases lying between them. The CDR3 region is CASSANRDNEQFF. CDR3 DNA sequence: TGTGCCAGCAGTGCAAACAGGGACAATGAGCAGTTCTTC. The variable domain in full, completed from reference TRBV28 and TRBJ2-1, reads DVKVTQSSRYLVKRTGEKVFLECVQDMDHENMFWYRQDPGLGLRLIYFSYDVKMKEKGDIPEGYSVSREKKERFSLILESASTNQTSMYLCASSANRDNEQFFGPGTRLTVL.

On this clone itself: The sample carries other DNA sequences with the same CDR3. This chain connects TRBV18 to TRBJ2-5; 13 nucleotides align to TRBD2. The V gene end was trimmed by 5 bases and the J gene end by 2 bases; junction bases not matched to a gene: 5. The CDR3 consists of 16 residues. From germline, CDR1 is KGHSH and CDR2 LQKENI. The CDR3 coding sequence is TGTGCCAGCTCATCGGGACTAGCGGGGCGACAAGAGACCCAGTACTTC. This encodes CASSSGLAGRQETQYF.

The chain couples TRBV5-1 to TRBJ2-7, with 10 nucleotides matching TRBD1. Trimming took 3 bases from V and 10 from J; bases not matched to a gene: 16. This CDR3 spans 16 amino acids. Germline values: CDR1 SGHRS, CDR2 YFSETQ. CDR3 amino acids: CASSSHPGTGEQTQYF. The CDR3 coding sequence is TGCGCCAGCAGCTCGCACCCCGGGACAGGGGAACAAACCCAGTACTTC.

A remark on this clone: Mismatch with germline at one junction end may stem from a read error. This sequence joins TRBV7-3 and TRBJ2-3; D not resolved. This CDR3 contains 15 residues. Germline lookup yields CDR1 SGHTA and CDR2 FQGTGA. In DNA form, the CDR3 reads TGTGCCAGCAGCTTAATGGCCGCCGGCACAGATAAGCAGTATTTT. This encodes CASSLMAAGTDKQYF.

The gene calls are TRBV2 and TRBJ1-4; D is unresolved. The CDR3 runs 14 residues. CDR1 and CDR2 from the germline V gene are SNHLY and FYNNEI. V was clipped by 2 bases and J by 0 bases, with 4 bases between them. CDR3 region: CASSESTTNEKLFF. DNA for the CDR3: TGTGCCAGCAGTGAAAGCACAACTAATGAAAAACTGTTTTTT.

The chain carries TRBV11-2 and TRBJ2-7, with unresolved D. The germline V and J ends were trimmed by 4 bases and 6 bases, with 10 bases remaining between them. The CDR3 has 12 residues. CDR1 is SGHAT, CDR2 FQNNGV, per germline. The CDR3 here is CASSSGTSEQYF. CDR3 DNA: TGTGCCAGCAGCTCCGGTACTTCCGAGCAGTACTTC.

This chain connects TRBV7-9 to TRBJ2-7; 10 bases are a match to TRBD2. The length of the CDR3 is 15 residues. The junction had 4 bases not matched to a gene; V was cut back by 2 bases and J by 3 bases. The germline V gene has CDR1 SEHNR and CDR2 FQNEAQ (reference sequence). The DNA of the CDR3 is TGTGCCAGCAGCTTATTACTAGCGGGGTTCTACGAGCAGTACTTC. Its protein product is CASSLLLAGFYEQYF.

The V and J genes are TRBV25-1 and TRBJ2-1; 16 bases align to TRBD2. J gave up 7 bases and V 10 bases, and 16 bases lay outside the gene matches. The germline CDR1 and CDR2 sequences are MGHDK and SYGVNS. The CDR3 contains 18 residues. The CDR3 region has the DNA TGTGCCACCCCCGACGGGACTAGCGGGGGGGTGACAGGAAATGAGCAGTTCTTC. This encodes CATPDGTSGGVTGNEQFF.

V usage is TRBV13 and J usage is TRBJ1-1; possible D gene TRBD1, 5 bases. Germline loops: CDR1 PRHDT, CDR2 FYEKMQ (reference sequence). Trimming cost V 10 bases and J 5 bases, with 26 bases left between them. CDR3 length: 16 residues. As DNA, the CDR3 is TGTGCCACACTCTATAACCCAGGGCGGGGAGAAACTGAAGCTTTCTTT. It codes for CATLYNPGRGETEAFF.

This chain joins TRBV6-5 and TRBJ1-4; D gene ambiguous. Per the germline V gene, CDR1 is MNHEY and CDR2 is SVGAGI. V lost 2 bases and J lost 4, with 11 bases in between. The CDR3 is 15 residues long. CDR3 sequence (DNA): TGTGCCAGCAGTTACGGTGAGCATGGTAATGAAAAACTGTTTTTT. Protein sequence: CASSYGEHGNEKLFF.

The chain has TRBV6-7 and TRBJ2-7; a weak D match, TRBD2 (6 bases). TRBV6-7 qualifies as an ORF whose function is uncertain. The CDR3 has 14 amino acids. V was clipped by 7 bases and J by 2 bases, with 15 bases between them. This chain's CDR3 is CASTRDSRTYEQYF. Written as DNA, the CDR3 is TGTGCCAGCACGAGGGACTCCCGGACCTACGAGCAGTACTTC.

The chain recombines TRBV5-1 with TRBJ2-3; D is undetermined. Trimming stripped 4 bases from V and 0 bases from J, with 6 bases between. Germline values: CDR1 SGHRS, CDR2 YFSETQ. The CDR3 is 13 residues long. CDR3 sequence (DNA): TGCGCCAGCAGCCTCGGGAGCACAGATACGCAGTATTTT. It translates to CASSLGSTDTQYF.

The V gene is TRBV6-5, the J gene TRBJ2-7; D perhaps matches TRBD2 (6 bases). With 0 bases removed from V and 6 bases from J, the gap between germline ends came to 12 bases. The CDR3 runs 14 residues. Germline lookup yields CDR1 MNHEY and CDR2 SVGAGI. The CDR3 spells CASSYSAGAGEQYF. In nucleotides, the CDR3 is TGTGCCAGCAGTTACTCAGCGGGTGCAGGCGAGCAGTACTTC.

The chain employs TRBV6-1 and TRBJ1-3; TRBD1 might be the D (6 bases). In germline, CDR1 is MNHNS, CDR2 SASEGT. Trimming removed 0 bases from V and 0 bases from J, with 15 bases in between. The CDR3 is 18 residues long. The CDR3 DNA is TGTGCCAGCAGTGAAGCGATACAGAAAGGGGGCTCTGGAAACACCATATATTTT. Its translation is CASSEAIQKGGSGNTIYF.

The V and J genes are TRBV2 and TRBJ2-6; D ambiguous. Trimming shortened V by 8 bases and J by 0 bases, and 8 bases separated the two germline ends. CDR1 and CDR2 from the germline V gene are SNHLY and FYNNEI. CDR3 length: 14 residues. CDR3 sequence: CASLGFSGANVLTF. The CDR3 coding sequence is TGTGCCAGCCTAGGATTCTCTGGGGCCAACGTCCTGACTTTC. Full variable domain (remainder filled in from reference TRBV2 and TRBJ2-6): EPEVTQTPSHQVTQMGQEVILRCVPISNHLYFYWYRQILGQKVEFLVSFYNNEISEKSEIFDDQFSVERPDGSNFTLKIRSTKLEDSAMYFCASLGFSGANVLTFGAGSRLTVL.

The chain joins TRBV6-1 to TRBJ1-1, with D uncertain. The ends were cut back, 10 bases at V and 5 bases at J, with 14 bases in the middle. The CDR3 spans 12 residues. CDR1 and CDR2 (germline): MNHNS, SASEGT. The CDR3 sequence is CATRMAGTEAFF. DNA of the CDR3: TGTGCCACCCGAATGGCGGGAACTGAAGCTTTCTTT.

The V gene is TRBV4-2, the J gene TRBJ2-1; 7 bases agree with TRBD1. The CDR3 is 16 residues long. J gave up 8 bases and V 0 bases, and 10 bases lay outside the gene matches. Germline loops: CDR1 LGHNA, CDR2 YNFKEQ. CDR3 sequence: CASSQDRDRVVDEQFF. The CDR3 region has the DNA TGTGCCAGCAGCCAAGATAGAGACAGGGTGGTGGATGAGCAGTTCTTC.

The V call is TRBV27, the J call TRBJ1-1; TRBD1 might be the D (5 bases). The V end was cut by 1 base, the J end by 4 bases, with 7 bases between. The CDR3 is made up of 13 amino acids. From germline, CDR1 is MNHEY and CDR2 SMNVEV (reference sequence). CDR3 in DNA: TGTGCCAGCAGTTTATGGGGGGTCACTGAAGCTTTCTTT. Protein sequence: CASSLWGVTEAFF.

The chain employs TRBV10-3 and TRBJ2-7, with 7 bases matching TRBD1. After removal of 8 bases from V and 0 bases from J, the junction contained 7 bases not matched to a gene. The CDR3 totals 14 residues. Germline assignment: CDR1 ENHRY and CDR2 SYGVKD. Here the CDR3 DNA reads TGTGCCATCCAGACAGGGTTGACCTCCTACGAGCAGTACTTC. Encoded protein: CAIQTGLTSYEQYF.

The V and J genes are TRBV28 and TRBJ2-5; D gene ambiguous. The CDR3 length is 12 residues. Germline CDR1 and CDR2: MDHEN and SYDVKM. Deletions cut 6 bases from V and 6 bases from J, with 11 bases between. CDR3 in amino acids: CASSLAVQTQYF. The CDR3 coding sequence is TGTGCCAGCAGCCTTGCAGTCCAGACCCAGTACTTC.

This chain uses TRBV29-1 with TRBJ2-5; 11 bases align to TRBD1. TRBJ2-7 matches the DNA end more closely, so the J call is doubtful. The CDR3 covers 14 residues. Germline loops: CDR1 SQVTM, CDR2 ANQGSEA. CDR3: CSVDGQGAPYEQYF. The CDR3 nucleotides read TGCAGCGTTGACGGACAGGGGGCCCCCTACGAGCAGTACTTC.

V gene TRBV9 combines with J gene TRBJ2-3; 8 nucleotides align to TRBD2. V shed 0 bases and J 6 bases; nucleotides not matched to a gene: 3. The CDR3 contains 14 residues. Germline values: CDR1 SGDLS, CDR2 YYNGEE. The CDR3 loop reads CASSVARGVDTQYF. CDR3 nucleotides: TGTGCCAGCAGCGTAGCGCGGGGGGTGGATACGCAGTATTTT.

DNA of the CDR3: TGTGCCAGCGCGCCGGGGGGAAATCAGCCCCAGCATTTT. Its protein is CASAPGGNQPQHF. The chain has TRBV6-5 and TRBJ1-5; weak D call: TRBD1 (5 bases). CDR1 and CDR2 from the germline V gene are MNHEY and SVGAGI. The CDR3 runs 13 residues. Trimming took 8 bases from V and 4 from J, leaving 12 bases between them.